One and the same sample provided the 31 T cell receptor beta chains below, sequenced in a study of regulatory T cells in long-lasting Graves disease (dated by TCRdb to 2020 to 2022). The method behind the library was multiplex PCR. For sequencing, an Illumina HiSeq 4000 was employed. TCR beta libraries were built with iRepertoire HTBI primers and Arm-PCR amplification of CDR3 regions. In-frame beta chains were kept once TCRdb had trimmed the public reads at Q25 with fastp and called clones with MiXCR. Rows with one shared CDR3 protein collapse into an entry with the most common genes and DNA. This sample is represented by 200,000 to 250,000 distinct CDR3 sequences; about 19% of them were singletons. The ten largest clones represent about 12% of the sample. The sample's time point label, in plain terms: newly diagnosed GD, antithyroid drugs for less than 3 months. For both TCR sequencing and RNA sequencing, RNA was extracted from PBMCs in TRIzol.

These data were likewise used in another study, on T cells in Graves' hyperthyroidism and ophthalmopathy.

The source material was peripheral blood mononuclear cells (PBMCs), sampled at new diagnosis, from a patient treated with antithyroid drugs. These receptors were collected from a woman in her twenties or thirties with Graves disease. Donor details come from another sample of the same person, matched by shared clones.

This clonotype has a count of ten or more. The CDR3 spells CASLDGWNEQFF. The CDR3 DNA follows: TGTGCCAGTCTGGACGGGTGGAATGAGCAGTTCTTC. This chain uses TRBV19 with TRBJ2-1, with D unclear. The CDR3 contains 12 residues. Trimming cost V 8 bases and J 7 bases, with 12 bases left between them. Germline CDR1 reads LNHDA; CDR2 reads SQIVND (reference sequence).

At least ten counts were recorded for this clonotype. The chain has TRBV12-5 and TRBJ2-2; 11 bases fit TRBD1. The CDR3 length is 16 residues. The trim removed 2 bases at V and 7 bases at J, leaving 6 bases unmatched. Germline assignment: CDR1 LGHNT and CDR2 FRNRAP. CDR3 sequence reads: CASGLPGQGENGELFF. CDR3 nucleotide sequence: TGTGCTAGTGGTTTGCCGGGACAGGGGGAGAACGGGGAGCTGTTTTTT.

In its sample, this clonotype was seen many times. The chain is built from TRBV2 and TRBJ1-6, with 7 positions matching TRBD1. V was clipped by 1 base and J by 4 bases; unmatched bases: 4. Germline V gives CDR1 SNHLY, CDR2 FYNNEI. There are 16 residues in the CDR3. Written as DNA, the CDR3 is TGTGCCAGCAGTGAAGAGGGACAGAGGTATAATTCACCCCTCCACTTT. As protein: CASSEEGQRYNSPLHF.

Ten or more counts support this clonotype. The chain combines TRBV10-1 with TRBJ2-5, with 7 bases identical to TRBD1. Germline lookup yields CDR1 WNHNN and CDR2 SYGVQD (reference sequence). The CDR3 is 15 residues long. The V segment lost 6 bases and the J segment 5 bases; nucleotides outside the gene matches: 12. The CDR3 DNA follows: TGCGCCAGCAGCAGAAACAGGGGCCGGTCGGAGACCCAGTACTTC. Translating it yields CASSRNRGRSETQYF.

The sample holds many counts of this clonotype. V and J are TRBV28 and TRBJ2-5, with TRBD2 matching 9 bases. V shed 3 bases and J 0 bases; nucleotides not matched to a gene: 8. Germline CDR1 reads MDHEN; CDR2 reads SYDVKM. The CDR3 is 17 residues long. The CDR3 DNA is TGTGCCAGCAGTTTTGGGACTAGCCTTACGTACCAAGAGACCCAGTACTTC. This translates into CASSFGTSLTYQETQYF.

CDR3 loop: CASSVSGGVNEQFF. Here the CDR3 DNA reads TGTGCCAGCAGCGTCAGCGGGGGGGTTAATGAGCAGTTCTTC. V usage is TRBV9 and J usage is TRBJ2-1; 10 bases are shared with TRBD2. The J segment lost 7 bases and the V segment lost 2 bases, leaving 3 bases of the junction unmatched. Germline CDR1 reads SGDLS; CDR2 reads YYNGEE. The CDR3 has 14 residues.

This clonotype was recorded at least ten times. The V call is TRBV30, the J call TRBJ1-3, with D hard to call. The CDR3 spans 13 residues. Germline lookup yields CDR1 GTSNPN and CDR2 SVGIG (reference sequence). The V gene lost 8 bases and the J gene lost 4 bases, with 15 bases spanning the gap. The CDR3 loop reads CASARDGGNTIYF. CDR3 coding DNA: TGTGCCAGCGCCCGGGATGGCGGAAACACCATATATTTT.

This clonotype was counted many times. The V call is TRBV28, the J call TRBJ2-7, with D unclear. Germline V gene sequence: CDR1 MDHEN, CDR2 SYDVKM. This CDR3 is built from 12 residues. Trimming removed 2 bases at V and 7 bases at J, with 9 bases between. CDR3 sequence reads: CASSLLAREQYF. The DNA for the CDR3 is TGTGCCAGCAGTTTACTCGCTAGGGAGCAGTACTTC.

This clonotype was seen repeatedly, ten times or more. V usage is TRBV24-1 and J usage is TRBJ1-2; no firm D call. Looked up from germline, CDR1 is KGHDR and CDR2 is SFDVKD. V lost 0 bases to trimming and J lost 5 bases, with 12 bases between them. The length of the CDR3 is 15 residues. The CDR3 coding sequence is TGTGCCACCAGTGATTTGCAAGGCGGGAAATATGGCTACACCTTC. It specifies CATSDLQGGKYGYTF.

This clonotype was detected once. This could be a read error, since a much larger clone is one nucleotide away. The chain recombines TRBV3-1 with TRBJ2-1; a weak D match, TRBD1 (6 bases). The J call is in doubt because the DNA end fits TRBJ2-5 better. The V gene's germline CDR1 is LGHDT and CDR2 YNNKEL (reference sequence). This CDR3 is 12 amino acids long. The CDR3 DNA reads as TGTGCCGGCAGCCAAAGACAGGAGGCCCAGTACTTC. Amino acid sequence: CAGSQRQEAQYF.

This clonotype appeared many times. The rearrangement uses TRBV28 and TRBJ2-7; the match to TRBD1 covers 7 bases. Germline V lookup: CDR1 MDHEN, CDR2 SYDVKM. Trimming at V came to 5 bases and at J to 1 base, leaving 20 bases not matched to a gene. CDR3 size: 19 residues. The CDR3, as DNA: TGTGCCAGCAGTCGCAAAACAGGGGAGTGGGGGTACTCTTCCTACGAGCAGTACTTC. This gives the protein CASSRKTGEWGYSSYEQYF.

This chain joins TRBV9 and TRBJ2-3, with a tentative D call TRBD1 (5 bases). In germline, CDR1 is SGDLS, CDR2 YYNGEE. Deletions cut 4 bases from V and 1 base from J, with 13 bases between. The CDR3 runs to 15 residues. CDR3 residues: CASSQATTGTDTQYF. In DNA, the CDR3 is TGTGCCAGCAGCCAAGCTACGACAGGCACAGATACGCAGTATTTT.

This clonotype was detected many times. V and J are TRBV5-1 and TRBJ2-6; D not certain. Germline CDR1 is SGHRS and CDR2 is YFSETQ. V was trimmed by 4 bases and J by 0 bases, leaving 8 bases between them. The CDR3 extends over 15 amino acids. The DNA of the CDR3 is TGCGCCAGCAGCGGACCGGTCTCTGGGGCCAACGTCCTGACTTTC. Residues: CASSGPVSGANVLTF.

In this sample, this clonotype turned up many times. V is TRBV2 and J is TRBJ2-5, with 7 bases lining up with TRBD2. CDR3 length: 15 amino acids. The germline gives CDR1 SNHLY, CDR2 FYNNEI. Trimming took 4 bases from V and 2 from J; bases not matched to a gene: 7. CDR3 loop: CASSVRAGRQETQYF. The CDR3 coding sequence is TGTGCCAGCAGTGTCCGAGCGGGGCGTCAAGAGACCCAGTACTTC.

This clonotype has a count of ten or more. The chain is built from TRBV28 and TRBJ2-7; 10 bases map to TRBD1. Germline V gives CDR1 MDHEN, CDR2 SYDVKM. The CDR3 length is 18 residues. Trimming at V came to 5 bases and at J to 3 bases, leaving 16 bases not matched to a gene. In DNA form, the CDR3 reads TGTGCCAGCAGTCTCCAAGTGGGTCGGGACAGGGGAGGCTACGAGCAGTACTTC. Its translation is CASSLQVGRDRGGYEQYF.

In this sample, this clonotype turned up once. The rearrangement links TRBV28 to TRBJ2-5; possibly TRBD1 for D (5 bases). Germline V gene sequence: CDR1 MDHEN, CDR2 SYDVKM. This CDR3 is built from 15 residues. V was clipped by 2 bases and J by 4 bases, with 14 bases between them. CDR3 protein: CASSLPQNRGETQYF. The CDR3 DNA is TGTGCCAGCAGTTTACCCCAAAATAGGGGAGAGACCCAGTACTTC. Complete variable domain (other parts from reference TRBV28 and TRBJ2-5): DVKVTQSSRYLVKRTGEKVFLECVQDMDHENMFWYRQDPGLGLRLIYFSYDVKMKEKGDIPEGYSVSREKKERFSLILESASTNQTSMYLCASSLPQNRGETQYFGPGTRLLVL.

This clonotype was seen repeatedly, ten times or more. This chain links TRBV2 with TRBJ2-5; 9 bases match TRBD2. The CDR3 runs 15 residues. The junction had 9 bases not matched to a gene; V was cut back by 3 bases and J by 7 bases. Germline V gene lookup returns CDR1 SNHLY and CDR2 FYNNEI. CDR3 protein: CASSEIAGEVGTQYF. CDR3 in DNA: TGTGCCAGCAGTGAGATAGCGGGAGAGGTTGGGACCCAGTACTTC. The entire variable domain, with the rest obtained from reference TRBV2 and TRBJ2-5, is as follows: EPEVTQTPSHQVTQMGQEVILRCVPISNHLYFYWYRQILGQKVEFLVSFYNNEISEKSEIFDDQFSVERPDGSNFTLKIRSTKLEDSAMYFCASSEIAGEVGTQYFGPGTRLLVL.

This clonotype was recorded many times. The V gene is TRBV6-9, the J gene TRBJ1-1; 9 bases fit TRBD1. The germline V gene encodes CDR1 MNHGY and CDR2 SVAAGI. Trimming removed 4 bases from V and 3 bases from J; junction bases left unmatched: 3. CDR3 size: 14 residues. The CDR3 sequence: CASSSGQGYTEAFF. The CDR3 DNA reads TGTGCCAGCAGTTCGGGACAGGGATACACTGAAGCTTTCTTT.

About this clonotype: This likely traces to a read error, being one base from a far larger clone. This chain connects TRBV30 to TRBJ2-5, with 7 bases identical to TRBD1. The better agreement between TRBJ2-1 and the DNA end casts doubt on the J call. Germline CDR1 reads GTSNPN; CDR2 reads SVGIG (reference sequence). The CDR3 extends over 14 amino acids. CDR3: CALRVTGAYNEQFF. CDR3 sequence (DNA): TGTGCCTTGAGAGTAACAGGGGCCTACAATGAGCAGTTCTTC.

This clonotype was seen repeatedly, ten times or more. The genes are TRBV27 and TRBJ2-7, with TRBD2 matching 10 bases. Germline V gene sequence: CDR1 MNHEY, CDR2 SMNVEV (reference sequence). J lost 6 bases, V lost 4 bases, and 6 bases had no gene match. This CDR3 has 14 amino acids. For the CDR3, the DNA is TGTGCCAGCAGTTCACTAGCGGGACTAGGCGAGCAGTACTTC. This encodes CASSSLAGLGEQYF.

The CDR3 region has the DNA TGTGCCAGCAGCAAGGGACTAGTGGAGACCCAGTACTTC. As protein: CASSKGLVETQYF. The J gene is TRBJ2-5, the V gene TRBV13, with 8 bases that match TRBD2. The CDR3 runs 13 residues. After removal of 5 bases from V and 5 bases from J, the junction contained 4 bases not matched to a gene. CDR1 is PRHDT, CDR2 FYEKMQ, per germline (reference sequence).

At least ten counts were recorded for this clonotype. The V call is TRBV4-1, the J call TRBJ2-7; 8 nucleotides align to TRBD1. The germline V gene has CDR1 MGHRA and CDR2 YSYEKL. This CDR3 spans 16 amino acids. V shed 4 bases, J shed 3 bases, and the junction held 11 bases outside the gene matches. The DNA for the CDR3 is TGCGCCAGCAGCCCGAACAGGGGGGATAAAAACTACGAGCAGTACTTC. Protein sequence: CASSPNRGDKNYEQYF.

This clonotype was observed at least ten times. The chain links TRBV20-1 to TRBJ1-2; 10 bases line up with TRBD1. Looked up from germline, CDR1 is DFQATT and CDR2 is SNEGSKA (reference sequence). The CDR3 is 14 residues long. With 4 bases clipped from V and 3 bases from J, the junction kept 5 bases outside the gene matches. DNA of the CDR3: TGCAGTGCTAAAGACAGGGGGCGCGACTATGGCTACACCTTC. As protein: CSAKDRGRDYGYTF.

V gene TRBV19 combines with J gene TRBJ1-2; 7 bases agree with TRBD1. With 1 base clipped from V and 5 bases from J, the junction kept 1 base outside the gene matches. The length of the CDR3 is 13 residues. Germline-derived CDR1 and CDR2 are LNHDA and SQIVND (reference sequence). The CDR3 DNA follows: TGTGCCAGTAGTATAGTGGGACAGTATGGCTACACCTTC. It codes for CASSIVGQYGYTF. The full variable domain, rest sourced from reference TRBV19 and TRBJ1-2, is DGGITQSPKYLFRKEGQNVTLSCEQNLNHDAMYWYRQDPGQGLRLIYYSQIVNDFQKGDIAEGYSVSREKKESFPLTVTSAQKNPTAFYLCASSIVGQYGYTFGSGTRLTVV.

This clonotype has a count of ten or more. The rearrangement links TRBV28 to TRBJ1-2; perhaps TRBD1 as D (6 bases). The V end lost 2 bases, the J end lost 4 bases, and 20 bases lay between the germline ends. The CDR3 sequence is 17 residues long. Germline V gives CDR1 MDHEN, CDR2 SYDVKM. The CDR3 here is CASSLGPGAVWGYGYTF. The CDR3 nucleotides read TGTGCCAGCAGTTTAGGGCCGGGGGCAGTATGGGGCTATGGCTACACCTTC.

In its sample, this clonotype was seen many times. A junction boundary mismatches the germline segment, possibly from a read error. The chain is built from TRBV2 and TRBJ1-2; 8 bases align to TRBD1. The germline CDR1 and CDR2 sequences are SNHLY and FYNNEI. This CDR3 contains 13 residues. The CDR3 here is CAGSADRGNGYTF. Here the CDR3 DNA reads TGTGCCGGCAGTGCCGACAGGGGCAATGGCTACACCTTC.

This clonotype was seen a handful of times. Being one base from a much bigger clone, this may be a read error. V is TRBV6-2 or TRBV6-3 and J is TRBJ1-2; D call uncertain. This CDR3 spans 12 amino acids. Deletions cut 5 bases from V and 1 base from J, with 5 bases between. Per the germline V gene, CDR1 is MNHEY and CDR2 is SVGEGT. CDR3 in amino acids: CASSARNYGYTF. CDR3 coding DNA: TGTGCCAGCAGTGCCCGTAACTATGGCTACACCTTC.

The CDR3, as DNA: TGTGCCAGCAGCTTAGAGGCAGGACCCGGCTACACCTTC. Residues: CASSLEAGPGYTF. The V and J genes are TRBV11-2 and TRBJ1-2; no definite D call. The length of the CDR3 is 13 residues. Germline V gives CDR1 SGHAT, CDR2 FQNNGV. Trimming shortened V by 0 bases and J by 8 bases, and 10 bases separated the two germline ends.

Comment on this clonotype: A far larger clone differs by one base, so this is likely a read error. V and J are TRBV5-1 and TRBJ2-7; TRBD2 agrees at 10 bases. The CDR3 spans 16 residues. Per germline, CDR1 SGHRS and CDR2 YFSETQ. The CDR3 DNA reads TGTGCCACCAGCTTATCCCCTGGACTAGCGGCCTACGAGCAGTACTTC. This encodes CATSLSPGLAAYEQYF.

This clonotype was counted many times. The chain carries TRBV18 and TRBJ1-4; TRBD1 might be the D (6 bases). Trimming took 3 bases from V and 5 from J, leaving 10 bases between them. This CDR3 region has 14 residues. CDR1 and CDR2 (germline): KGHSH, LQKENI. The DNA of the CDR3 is TGTGCCAGCTCACCGGGAAGGGGGAATGAAAAACTGTTTTTT. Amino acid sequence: CASSPGRGNEKLFF.

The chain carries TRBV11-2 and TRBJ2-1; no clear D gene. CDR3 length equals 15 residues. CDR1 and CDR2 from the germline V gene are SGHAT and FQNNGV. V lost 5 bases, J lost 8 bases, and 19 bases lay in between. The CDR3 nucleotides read TGTGCCAGCAGCCATCGGGCGGCTCCGTGGGATGAGCAGTTCTTC. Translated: CASSHRAAPWDEQFF.